This T cell receptor (beta chain) was found in a study of blood T cell repertoires in COVID-19. Study context: Both acute and convalescent COVID-19 samples were obtained from the United States, Italy and Spain. The analysed material was cDNA or gDNA that came from T cells, B-cell-depleted T cells, or PBMCs.

V lost 6 bases, J lost 6 bases, and 11 bases lay in between. There are 12 residues in the CDR3. CDR1 is MNHEY and CDR2 is SMNVEV in the germline V gene (reference sequence). Original processing methods: Amplified reference gene primers provided the basis for estimating nucleated cell counts. Profiling relied on immunoSEQ multiplex PCR, and the TCRdb table lists in-frame clones only, not all of them. The DNA was the basis for D and trimming; V, J and clone size are from that table. The sample consists of some 150,000 clones, roughly 84% of them appearing once. Sequenced material: peripheral blood. This clonotype was sampled from a human donor in a cohort sampled during active COVID-19. This chain links TRBV27 with TRBJ1-2; tentative D call: TRBD1 (5 bases). The CDR3 region has the DNA TGTGCCAGCAGAACGGGGGAGGATGGCTACACCTTC. This codes for CASRTGEDGYTF.